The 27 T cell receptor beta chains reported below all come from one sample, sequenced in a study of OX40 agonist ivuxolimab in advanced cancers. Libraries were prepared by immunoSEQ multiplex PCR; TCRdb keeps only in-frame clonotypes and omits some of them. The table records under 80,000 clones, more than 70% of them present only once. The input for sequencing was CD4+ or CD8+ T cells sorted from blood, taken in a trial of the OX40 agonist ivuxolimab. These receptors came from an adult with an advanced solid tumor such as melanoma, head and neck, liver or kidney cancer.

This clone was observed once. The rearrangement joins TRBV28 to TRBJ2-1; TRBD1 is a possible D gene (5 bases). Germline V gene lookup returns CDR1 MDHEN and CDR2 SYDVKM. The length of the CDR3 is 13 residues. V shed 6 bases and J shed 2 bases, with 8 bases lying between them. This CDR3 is CASRGQPYNEQFF. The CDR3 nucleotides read TGTGCCAGCAGGGGGCAACCCTACAATGAGCAGTTCTTC.

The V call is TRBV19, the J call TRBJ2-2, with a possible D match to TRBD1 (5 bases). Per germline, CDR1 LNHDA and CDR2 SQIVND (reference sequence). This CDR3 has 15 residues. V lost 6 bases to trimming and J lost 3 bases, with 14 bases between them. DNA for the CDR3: TGTGCCAGTAGACCGCTGGGGCTGCACACCGGGGAGCTGTTTTTT. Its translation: CASRPLGLHTGELFF.

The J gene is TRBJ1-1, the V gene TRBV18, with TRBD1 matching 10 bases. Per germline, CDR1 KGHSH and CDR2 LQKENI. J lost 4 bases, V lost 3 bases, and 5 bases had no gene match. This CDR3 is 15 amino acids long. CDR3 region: CASSPDRGRGTEAFF. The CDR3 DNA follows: TGTGCCAGCTCACCGGACAGGGGGAGGGGCACTGAAGCTTTCTTT.

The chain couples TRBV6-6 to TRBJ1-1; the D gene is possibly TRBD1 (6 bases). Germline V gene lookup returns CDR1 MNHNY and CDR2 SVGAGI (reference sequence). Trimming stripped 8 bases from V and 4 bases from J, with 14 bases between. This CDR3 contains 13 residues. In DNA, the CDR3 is TGTGCCAGCCACTTAATAGGGGGCACTGAAGCTTTCTTT. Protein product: CASHLIGGTEAFF.

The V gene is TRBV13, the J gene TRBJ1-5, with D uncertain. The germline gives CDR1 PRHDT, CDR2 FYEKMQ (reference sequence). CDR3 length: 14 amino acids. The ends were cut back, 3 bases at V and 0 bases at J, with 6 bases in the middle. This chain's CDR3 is CASSFGLSNQPQHF. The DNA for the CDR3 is TGTGCCAGCAGCTTCGGACTTAGCAATCAGCCCCAGCATTTT.

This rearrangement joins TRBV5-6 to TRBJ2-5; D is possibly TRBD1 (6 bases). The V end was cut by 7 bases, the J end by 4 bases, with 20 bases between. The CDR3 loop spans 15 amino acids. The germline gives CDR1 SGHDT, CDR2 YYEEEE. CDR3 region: CASWGQGVGLETQYF. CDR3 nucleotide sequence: TGTGCCAGCTGGGGGCAGGGCGTAGGTTTAGAGACCCAGTACTTC.

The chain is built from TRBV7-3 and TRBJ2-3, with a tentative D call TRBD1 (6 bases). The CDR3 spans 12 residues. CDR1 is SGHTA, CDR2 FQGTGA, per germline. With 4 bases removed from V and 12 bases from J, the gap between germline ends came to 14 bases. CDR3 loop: CASSSPQGAQYF. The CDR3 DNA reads TGTGCCAGCAGCTCCCCACAGGGAGCACAGTATTTT.

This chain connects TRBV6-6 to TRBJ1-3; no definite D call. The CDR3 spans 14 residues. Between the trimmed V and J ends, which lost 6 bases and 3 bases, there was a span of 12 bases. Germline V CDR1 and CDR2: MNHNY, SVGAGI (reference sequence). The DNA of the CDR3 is TGTGCCAGCAGATACCCGGACTTTGGAAACACCATATATTTT. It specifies CASRYPDFGNTIYF.

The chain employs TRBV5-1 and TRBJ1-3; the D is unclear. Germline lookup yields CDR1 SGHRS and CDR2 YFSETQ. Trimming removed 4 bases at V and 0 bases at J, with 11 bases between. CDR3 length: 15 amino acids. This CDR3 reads CASSPGGNSGNTIYF. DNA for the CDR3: TGCGCCAGCAGCCCGGGAGGGAACTCTGGAAACACCATATATTTT.

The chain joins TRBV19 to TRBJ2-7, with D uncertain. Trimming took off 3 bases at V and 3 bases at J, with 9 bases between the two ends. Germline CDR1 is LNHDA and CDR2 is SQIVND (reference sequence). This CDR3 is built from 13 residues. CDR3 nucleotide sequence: TGTGCCAGTAGTATCAGGCAGAGCTACGAGCAGTACTTC. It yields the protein CASSIRQSYEQYF.

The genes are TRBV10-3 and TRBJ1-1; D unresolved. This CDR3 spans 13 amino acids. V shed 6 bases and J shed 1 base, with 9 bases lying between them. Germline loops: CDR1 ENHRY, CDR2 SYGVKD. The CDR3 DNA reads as TGTGCCATCAGCGGACGGCGGAACACTGAAGCTTTCTTT. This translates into CAISGRRNTEAFF.

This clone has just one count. The CDR3 region has the DNA TGTGCCAGCTCAGGACAGGGGGTTGCCACTGAAGCTTTCTTT. Its protein product is CASSGQGVATEAFF. V is TRBV18 and J is TRBJ1-1; 10 bases map to TRBD1. The CDR3 is 14 amino acids. J was trimmed by 4 bases and V by 5 bases; bases with no gene match: 4. The germline V gene encodes CDR1 KGHSH and CDR2 LQKENI.

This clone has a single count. CDR3 loop: CASSYASGLNTEAFF. The CDR3 DNA reads TGTGCCAGCAGTTACGCTTCGGGTCTTAACACTGAAGCTTTCTTT. The chain combines TRBV6-5 with TRBJ1-1; D unresolved. V lost 2 bases, J lost 2 bases, and 12 bases lay in between. The CDR3 is made up of 15 amino acids. The germline V gene encodes CDR1 MNHEY and CDR2 SVGAGI.

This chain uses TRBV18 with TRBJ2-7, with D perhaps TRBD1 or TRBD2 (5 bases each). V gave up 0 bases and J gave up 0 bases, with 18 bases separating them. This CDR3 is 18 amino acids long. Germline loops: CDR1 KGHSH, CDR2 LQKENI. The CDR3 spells CASSPPSPGPLYSYEQYF. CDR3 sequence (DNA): TGTGCCAGCTCACCACCTTCCCCGGGGCCGTTATACTCCTACGAGCAGTACTTC.

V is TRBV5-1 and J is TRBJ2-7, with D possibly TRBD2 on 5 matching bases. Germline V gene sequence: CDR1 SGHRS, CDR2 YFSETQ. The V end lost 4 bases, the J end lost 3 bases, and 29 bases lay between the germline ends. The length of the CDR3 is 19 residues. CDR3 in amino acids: CASSQKSSRKRRYLYEQYF. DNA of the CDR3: TGCGCCAGCAGCCAGAAATCTAGCAGAAAGCGGAGATATCTCTACGAGCAGTACTTC.

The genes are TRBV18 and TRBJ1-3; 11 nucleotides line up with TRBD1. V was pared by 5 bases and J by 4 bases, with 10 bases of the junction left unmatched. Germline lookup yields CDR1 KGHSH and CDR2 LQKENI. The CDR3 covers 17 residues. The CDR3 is CASSLSRDRGSGNTIYF. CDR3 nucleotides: TGTGCCAGCTCATTGAGCCGGGACAGGGGGTCCGGAAACACCATATATTTT.

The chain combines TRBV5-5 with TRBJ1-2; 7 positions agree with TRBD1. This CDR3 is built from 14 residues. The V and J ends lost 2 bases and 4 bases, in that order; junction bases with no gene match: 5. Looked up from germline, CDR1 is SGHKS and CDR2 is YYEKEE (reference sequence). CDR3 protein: CASSFQGQSYGYTF. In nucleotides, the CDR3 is TGTGCCAGCAGCTTCCAGGGACAGAGCTATGGCTACACCTTC.

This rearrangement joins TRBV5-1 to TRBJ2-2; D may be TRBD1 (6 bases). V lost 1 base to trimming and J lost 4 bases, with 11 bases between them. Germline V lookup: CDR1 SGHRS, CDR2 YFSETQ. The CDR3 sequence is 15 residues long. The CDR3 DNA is TGCGCCAGCAGCTTGAACGACAGGACCACCGGGGAGCTGTTTTTT. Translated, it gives CASSLNDRTTGELFF.

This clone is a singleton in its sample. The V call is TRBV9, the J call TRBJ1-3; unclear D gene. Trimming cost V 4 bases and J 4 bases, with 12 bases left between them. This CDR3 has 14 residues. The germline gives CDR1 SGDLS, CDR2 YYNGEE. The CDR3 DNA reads TGTGCCAGCAGCACTGGAGGGTCGGGAAACACCATATATTTT. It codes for CASSTGGSGNTIYF.

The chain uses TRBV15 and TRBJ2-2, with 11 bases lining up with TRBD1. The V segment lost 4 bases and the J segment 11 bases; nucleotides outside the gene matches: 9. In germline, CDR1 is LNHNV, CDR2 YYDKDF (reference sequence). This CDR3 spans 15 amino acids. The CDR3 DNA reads TGTGCCACCAGCACTTCGGACAGGGGGCAAGGAGAGCTGTTTTTT. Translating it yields CATSTSDRGQGELFF.

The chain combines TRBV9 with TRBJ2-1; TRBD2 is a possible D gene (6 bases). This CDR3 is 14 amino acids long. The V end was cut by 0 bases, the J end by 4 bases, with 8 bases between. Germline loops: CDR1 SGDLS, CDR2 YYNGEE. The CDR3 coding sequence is TGTGCCAGCAGCGTAGTTGGGACTTACAATGAGCAGTTCTTC. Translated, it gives CASSVVGTYNEQFF.

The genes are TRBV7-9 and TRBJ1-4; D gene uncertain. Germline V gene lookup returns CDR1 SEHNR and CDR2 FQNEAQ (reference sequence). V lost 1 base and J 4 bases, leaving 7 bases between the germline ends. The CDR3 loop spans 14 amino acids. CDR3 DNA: TGTGCCAGCAGCTTAGTACGGAATAATGAAAAACTGTTTTTT. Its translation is CASSLVRNNEKLFF.

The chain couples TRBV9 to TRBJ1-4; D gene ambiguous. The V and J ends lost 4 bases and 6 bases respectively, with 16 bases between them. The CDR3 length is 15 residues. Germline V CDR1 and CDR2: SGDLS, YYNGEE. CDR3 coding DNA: TGTGCCAGCAGCCCTAACCGGTCACTTCATGAAAAACTGTTTTTT. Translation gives CASSPNRSLHEKLFF.

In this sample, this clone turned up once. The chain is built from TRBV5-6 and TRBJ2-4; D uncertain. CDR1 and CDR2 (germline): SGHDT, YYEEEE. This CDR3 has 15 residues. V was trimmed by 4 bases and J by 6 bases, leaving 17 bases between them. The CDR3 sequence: CASSLGKGPINIQYF. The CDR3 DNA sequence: TGTGCCAGCAGCCTGGGAAAGGGTCCTATAAACATTCAGTACTTC.

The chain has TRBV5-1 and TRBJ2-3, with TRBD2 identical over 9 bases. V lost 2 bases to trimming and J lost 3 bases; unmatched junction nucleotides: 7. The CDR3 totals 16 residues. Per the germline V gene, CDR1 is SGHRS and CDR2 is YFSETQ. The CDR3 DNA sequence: TGCGCCAGCAGCTTCTTTAGCGGGAGCCGGACAGATACGCAGTATTTT. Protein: CASSFFSGSRTDTQYF. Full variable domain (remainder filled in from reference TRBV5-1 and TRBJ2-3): KAGVTQTPRYLIKTRGQQVTLSCSPISGHRSVSWYQQTPGQGLQFLFEYFSETQRNKGNFPGRFSGRQFSNSRSEMNVSTLELGDSALYLCASSFFSGSRTDTQYFGPGTRLTVL.

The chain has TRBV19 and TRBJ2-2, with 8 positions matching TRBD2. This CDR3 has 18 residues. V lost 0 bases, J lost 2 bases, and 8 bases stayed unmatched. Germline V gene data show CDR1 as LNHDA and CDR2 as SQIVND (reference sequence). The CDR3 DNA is TGTGCCAGTAGTATAGACTCTGGCGGGAGGACCAACACCGGGGAGCTGTTTTTT. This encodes CASSIDSGGRTNTGELFF. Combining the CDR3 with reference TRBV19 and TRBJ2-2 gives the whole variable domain DGGITQSPKYLFRKEGQNVTLSCEQNLNHDAMYWYRQDPGQGLRLIYYSQIVNDFQKGDIAEGYSVSREKKESFPLTVTSAQKNPTAFYLCASSIDSGGRTNTGELFFGEGSRLTVL.

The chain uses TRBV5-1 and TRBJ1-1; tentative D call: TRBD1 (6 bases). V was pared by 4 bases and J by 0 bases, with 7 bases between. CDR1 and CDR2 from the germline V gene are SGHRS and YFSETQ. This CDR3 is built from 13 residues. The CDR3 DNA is TGCGCCAGCAGCGGGGGCCTGAACACTGAAGCTTTCTTT. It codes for CASSGGLNTEAFF.